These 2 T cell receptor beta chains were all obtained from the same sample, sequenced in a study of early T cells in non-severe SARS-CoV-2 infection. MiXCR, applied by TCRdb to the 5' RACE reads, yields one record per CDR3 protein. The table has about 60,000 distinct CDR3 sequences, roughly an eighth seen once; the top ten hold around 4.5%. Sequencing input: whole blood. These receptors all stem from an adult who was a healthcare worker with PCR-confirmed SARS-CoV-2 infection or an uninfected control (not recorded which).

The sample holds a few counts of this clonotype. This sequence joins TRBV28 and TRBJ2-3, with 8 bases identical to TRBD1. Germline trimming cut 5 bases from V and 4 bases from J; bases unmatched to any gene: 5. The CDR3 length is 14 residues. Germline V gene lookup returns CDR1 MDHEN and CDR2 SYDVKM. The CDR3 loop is CASSTPQGADTQYF. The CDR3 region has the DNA TGTGCCAGCAGTACTCCACAGGGGGCAGATACGCAGTATTTT.

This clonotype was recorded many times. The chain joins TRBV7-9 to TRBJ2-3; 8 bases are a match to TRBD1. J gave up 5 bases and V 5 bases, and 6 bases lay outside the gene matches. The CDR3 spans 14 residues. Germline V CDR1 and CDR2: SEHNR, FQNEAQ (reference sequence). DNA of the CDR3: TGTGCCAGCAGCCCTGGACAGGGAGGAGATACGCAGTATTTT. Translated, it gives CASSPGQGGDTQYF.